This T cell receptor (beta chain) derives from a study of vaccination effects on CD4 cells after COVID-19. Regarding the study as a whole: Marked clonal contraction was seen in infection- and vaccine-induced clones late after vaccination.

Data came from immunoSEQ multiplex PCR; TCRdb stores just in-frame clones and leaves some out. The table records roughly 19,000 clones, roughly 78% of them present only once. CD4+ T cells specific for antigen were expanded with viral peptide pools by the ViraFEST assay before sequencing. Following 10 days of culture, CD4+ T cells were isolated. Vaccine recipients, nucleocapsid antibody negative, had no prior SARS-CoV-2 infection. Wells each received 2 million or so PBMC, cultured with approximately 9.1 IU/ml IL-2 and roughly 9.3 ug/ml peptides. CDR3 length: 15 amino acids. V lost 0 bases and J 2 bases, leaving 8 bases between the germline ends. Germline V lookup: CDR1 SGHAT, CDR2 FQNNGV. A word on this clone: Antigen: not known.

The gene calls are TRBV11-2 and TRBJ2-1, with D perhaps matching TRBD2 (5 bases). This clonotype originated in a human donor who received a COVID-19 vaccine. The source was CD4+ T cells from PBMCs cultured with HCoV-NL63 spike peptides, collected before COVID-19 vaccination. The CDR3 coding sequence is TGTGCCAGCAGCTTAGAGCGGGCTACCTACAATGAGCAGTTCTTC. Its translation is CASSLERATYNEQFF.